This T cell receptor (beta chain) was obtained from a study of blood T cells in healthy people across ages. As for the study in general: In model experiments, template switching was able to capture about one barcoded beta molecule for every two T cells that were present.

Trimming took off 3 bases at V and 4 bases at J, with 13 bases between the two ends. From germline, CDR1 is LGHDT and CDR2 YNNKEL (reference sequence). The CDR3 contains 15 residues. The use of a sample-barcoded 5' primer and a J-beta primer mix characterized a second PCR of about 6 to 12 cycles. A minimum of 3 million CDR3-containing paired-end reads was obtained for each sample. TCRdb reanalysed the 5' RACE reads using MiXCR and keeps one entry per CDR3 protein. The sample consists of more than 1,400,000 distinct CDR3 sequences, around 42% of them appearing once. This chain connects TRBV3-1 to TRBJ2-1; D uncertain. This sequence originates from a woman between 18 and 30 years old in good health. Material: blood. The CDR3 loop is CASSHGGEQYNEQFF. CDR3 in DNA: TGTGCCAGCAGCCATGGTGGGGAACAGTACAATGAGCAGTTCTTC.